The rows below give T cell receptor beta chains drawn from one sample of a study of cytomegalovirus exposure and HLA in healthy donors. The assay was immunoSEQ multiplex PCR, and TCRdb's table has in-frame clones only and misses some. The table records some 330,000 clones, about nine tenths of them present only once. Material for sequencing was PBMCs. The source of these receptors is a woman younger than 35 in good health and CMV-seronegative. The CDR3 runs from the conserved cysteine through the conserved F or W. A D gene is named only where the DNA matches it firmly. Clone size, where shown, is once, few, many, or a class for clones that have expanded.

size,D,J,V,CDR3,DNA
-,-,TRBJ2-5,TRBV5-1,CASSPLDGGQETQYF,TGCGCCAGCAGCCCCCTGGATGGGGGGCAAGAGACCCAGTACTTC
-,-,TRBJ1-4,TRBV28,CAAGGGVDSEKLFF,TGTGCCGCGGGGGGAGGGGTCGATAGCGAAAAACTGTTTTTT
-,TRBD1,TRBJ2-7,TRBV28,CASSLGTDYEQYF,TGTGCCAGCTCATTAGGGACAGACTACGAGCAGTACTTC
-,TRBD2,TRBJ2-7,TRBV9,CASSVDLAGGLREQYF,TGTGCCAGCAGCGTAGATCTTGCGGGAGGGTTGAGGGAGCAGTACTTC
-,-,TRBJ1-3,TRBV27,CASSPRSGNTIYF,TGTGCCAGCAGTCCGCGATCTGGAAACACCATATATTTT
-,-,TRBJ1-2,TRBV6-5,CASSYSGYGYTF,TGTGCCAGCAGTTATTCAGGGTATGGCTACACCTTC
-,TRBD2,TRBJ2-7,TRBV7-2,CASSLTGLAGVEQYF,TGTGCCAGCAGCTTAACGGGACTAGCGGGAGTCGAGCAGTACTTC
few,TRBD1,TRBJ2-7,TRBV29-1,CSVGNPQGAYEQYF,TGCAGCGTTGGAAACCCACAGGGGGCCTACGAGCAGTACTTC
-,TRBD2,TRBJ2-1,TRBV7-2,CASSLSGSISNEQFF,TGTGCCAGCAGCTTAAGCGGGAGCATCTCGAATGAGCAGTTCTTC
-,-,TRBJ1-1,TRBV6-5,CASIIRGGDTEAFF,TGTGCCAGCATCATAAGAGGGGGGGACACTGAAGCTTTCTTT
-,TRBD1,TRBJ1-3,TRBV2,CASTLDRSNSGNTIYF,TGTGCCAGCACCCTGGACAGGAGCAACTCTGGAAACACCATATATTTT
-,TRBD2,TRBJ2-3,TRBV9,CASSAGLAPDTQYF,TGTGCCAGCAGCGCCGGACTAGCCCCAGATACGCAGTATTTT
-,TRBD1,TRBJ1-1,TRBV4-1,CASSHADRGQVIREAFF,TGCGCCAGCAGCCACGCAGACAGGGGACAGGTTATCCGTGAAGCTTTCTTT
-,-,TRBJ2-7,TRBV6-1,CASTLQGYEQYF,TGTGCCAGCACCCTACAGGGCTACGAGCAGTACTTC
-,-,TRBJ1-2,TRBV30,CAWSYAGMDGYTF,TGTGCCTGGAGTTACGCAGGGATGGATGGCTACACCTTC
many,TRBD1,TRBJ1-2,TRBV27,CASSLGQGYGYTF,TGTGCCAGCAGTTTAGGACAGGGGTATGGCTACACCTTC
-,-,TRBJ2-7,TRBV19,CASSDGNSYEQYF,TGTGCCAGTAGTGACGGGAACTCCTACGAGCAGTACTTC
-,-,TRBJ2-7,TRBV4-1,CASSPDRYEQYF,TGCGCCAGCAGCCCGGACAGATACGAGCAGTACTTC
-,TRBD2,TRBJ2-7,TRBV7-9,CASSLAYGRQEGEQYF,TGTGCCAGCAGCTTAGCCTACGGGAGGCAAGAAGGGGAGCAGTACTTC
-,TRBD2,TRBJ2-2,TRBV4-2,CASSPRLAGGGTGELFF,TGTGCCAGCAGCCCCAGACTAGCGGGAGGGGGGACCGGGGAGCTGTTTTTT
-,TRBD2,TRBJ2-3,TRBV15,CATSPTRRERTDTQYF,TGTGCCACCAGCCCTACGCGGCGGGAGAGAACAGATACGCAGTATTTT
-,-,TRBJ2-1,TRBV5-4,CASSLPGQLSFYNEQFF,TGTGCCAGCAGCTTGCCCGGACAGCTTAGTTTCTACAATGAGCAGTTCTTC
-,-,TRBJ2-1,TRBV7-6,CASSLGARSEQFF,TGTGCCAGCAGCTTAGGGGCCCGCTCGGAGCAGTTCTTC
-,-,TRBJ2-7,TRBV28,CASSLFSGVQEQYF,TGTGCCAGCAGTTTATTCTCAGGGGTCCAGGAGCAGTACTTC
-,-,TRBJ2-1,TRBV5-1,CASSYRPGTQNEQFF,TGCGCCAGCAGTTACCGCCCCGGGACTCAAAATGAGCAGTTCTTC
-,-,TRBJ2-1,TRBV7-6,CASSSTGGLYNEQFF,TGTGCCAGCAGCTCTACCGGAGGGTTATACAATGAGCAGTTCTTC
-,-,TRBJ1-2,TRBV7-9,CASSLVGSDYGYTF,TGTGCCAGCAGCTTAGTGGGGAGTGACTATGGCTACACCTTC
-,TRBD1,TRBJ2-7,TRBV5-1,CASRGQLAKQYF,TGCGCCAGCAGGGGACAGTTAGCGAAGCAGTACTTC
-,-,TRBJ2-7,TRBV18,CASSPNNRVEQYF,TGTGCCAGCTCACCAAACAACAGAGTCGAGCAGTACTTC
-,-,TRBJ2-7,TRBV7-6,CASGKNTYEQYF,TGTGCCAGTGGCAAGAACACCTACGAGCAGTACTTC
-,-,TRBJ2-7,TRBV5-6,CASNDKSYEQYF,TGTGCCAGCAACGATAAGAGCTACGAGCAGTACTTC
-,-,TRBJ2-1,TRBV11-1,CASSLARYNEQFF,TGTGCCAGCAGCTTAGCCCGTTACAATGAGCAGTTCTTC
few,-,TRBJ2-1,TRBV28,CASSSADTVGEQFF,TGTGCCAGCAGTTCGGCCGATACAGTAGGTGAGCAGTTCTTC
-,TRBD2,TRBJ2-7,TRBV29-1,CSVELGGRALVGEQYF,TGCAGCGTTGAACTTGGCGGGAGGGCCCTCGTCGGGGAGCAGTACTTC
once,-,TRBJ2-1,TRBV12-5,CASGLGEGGHEQFF,TGTGCTAGTGGTTTGGGGGAGGGGGGCCATGAGCAGTTCTTC
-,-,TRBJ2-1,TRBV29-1,CSVEHRARDEQFF,TGCAGCGTTGAACACAGGGCTAGGGATGAGCAGTTCTTC
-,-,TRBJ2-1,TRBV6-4,CASSDYAGFYNEQFF,TGTGCCAGCAGTGACTACGCGGGGTTCTACAATGAGCAGTTCTTC
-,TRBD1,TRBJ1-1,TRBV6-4,CASRATGGMNTEAFF,TGTGCCAGCAGAGCGACAGGGGGCATGAACACTGAAGCTTTCTTT
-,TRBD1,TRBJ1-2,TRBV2,CASSPGGFGGYTF,TGTGCCAGCAGTCCAGGGGGTTTTGGGGGCTACACCTTC
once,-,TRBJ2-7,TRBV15,CATSRDPTNGGLEQYF,TGTGCCACCAGCAGAGATCCAACAAACGGAGGCCTCGAGCAGTACTTC
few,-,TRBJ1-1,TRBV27,CASGQLEAFF,TGTGCCAGCGGGCAGCTAGAAGCTTTCTTT
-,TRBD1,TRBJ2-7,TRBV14,CASSQGQSYEQYF,TGTGCCAGCAGCCAGGGACAGTCCTACGAGCAGTACTTC
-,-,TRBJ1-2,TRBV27,CASSLRALNYGYTF,TGTGCCAGCAGTTTGCGGGCCCTTAACTATGGCTACACCTTC
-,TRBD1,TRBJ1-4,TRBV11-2,CASSLVGTGNEKLFF,TGTGCCAGCAGCTTAGTAGGGACAGGGAATGAAAAACTGTTTTTT
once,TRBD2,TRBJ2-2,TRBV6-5,CASSSEREGTGELFF,TGTGCCAGCAGTTCCGAGCGGGAGGGAACCGGGGAGCTGTTTTTT
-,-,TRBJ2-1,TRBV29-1,CSVEWRDRLGEQFF,TGCAGCGTTGAATGGAGGGACCGGCTCGGTGAGCAGTTCTTC
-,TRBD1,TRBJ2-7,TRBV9,CASSVGGQGAYEQYF,TGTGCCAGCAGCGTAGGGGGACAGGGAGCCTACGAGCAGTACTTC
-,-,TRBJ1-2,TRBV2,CASSAGRGGDGYTF,TGTGCCAGCAGTGCAGGCAGGGGAGGGGATGGCTACACCTTC
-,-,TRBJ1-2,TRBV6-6,CASSSGHRDGYTF,TGTGCCAGCAGTTCCGGACATCGAGATGGCTACACCTTC
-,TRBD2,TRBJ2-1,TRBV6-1,CASWSGKYYNEQFF,TGTGCCAGCTGGAGCGGGAAGTACTACAATGAGCAGTTCTTC
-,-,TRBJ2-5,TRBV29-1,CSVKPPTPRGFQYF,TGCAGCGTTAAGCCACCTACACCACGCGGTTTCCAGTACTTC
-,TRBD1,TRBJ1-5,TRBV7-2,CASSLADRVGQPQHF,TGTGCCAGCAGCTTAGCCGACAGGGTTGGTCAGCCCCAGCATTTT